This is a list of T cell receptor beta chains from one sample in a study of CD8 T cells in ankylosing spondylitis. TCRdb ran MiXCR on the 5' RACE reads and lists one entry per CDR3 protein. The sample holds 300,000 to 400,000 distinct CDR3 sequences; roughly 14% are singletons and the top ten take approximately 0.99%. Material for sequencing was blood, either unsorted or a sorted T cell fraction (not recorded which). These receptors all come from a male donor with ankylosing spondylitis or in good health (not recorded which). Each CDR3 is given with its conserved first and last residue.

>TRBV20-1|TRBJ2-3
CSARDPSLADTQYF
>TRBV6-1|TRBJ1-4
CASSGHLRGSNEKLFF
>TRBV20-1|TRBJ1-4
CSAKAPGEKLFF
>TRBV2|TRBJ2-7
CASRDRYEQYF
>TRBV20-1|TRBJ2-3
CSVSAGVSADTQYF
>TRBV20-1|TRBJ2-7
CSASRGQGISYEQYF
>TRBV14|TRBJ2-1
CASSQKGGGGHMNEQFF
>TRBV19|TRBJ1-2
CASTNRADYGYTF
>TRBV5-6|TRBJ2-5
CASSRLETQYF
>TRBV6-5|TRBJ1-1
CASSYSGSPAFF
>TRBV9|TRBJ2-7
CASSVEGGLTYEQYF
>TRBV3-1|TRBJ2-3
CASSHLREGTDTQYF
>TRBV2|TRBJ2-7
CASTLVEGTHEQYF
>TRBV12-3/TRBV12-4|TRBJ1-2
CASSLAGSGYTF
>TRBV19|TRBJ2-4
CASSRTGDGAKNIQYF
>TRBV11-3|TRBJ1-2
CASSLAPSGYGYTF
>TRBV7-2|TRBJ2-3
CASSSPPADTQYF
>TRBV20-1|TRBJ1-5
CSARSDSNQPQHF
>TRBV3-1|TRBJ1-3
CASSQDRLSGNTIYF
>TRBV20-1|TRBJ1-1
CSARNRGRNTEAFF
>TRBV5-1|TRBJ1-4
CASSPDQSNEKLFF
>TRBV12-3/TRBV12-4|TRBJ2-1
CASSFGLGNEQFF
>TRBV24-1|TRBJ1-1
CATIRMNTEAFF
>TRBV11-2|TRBJ2-1
CASSDQGAIYNEQFF
>TRBV7-2|TRBJ2-2
CASSLSGGRFANTGELFF
>TRBV6-1|TRBJ1-2
CASSVIGQGAGGYTF
>TRBV3-1|TRBJ2-1
CASSQVVSGGSYNEQFF
>TRBV7-2|TRBJ2-7
CASSLFASGSSYEQYF
>TRBV7-2|TRBJ2-7
CASSLAGGISYEQYF
>TRBV12-3/TRBV12-4|TRBJ1-1
CASSFWDSVTEAFF
>TRBV15|TRBJ2-2
CATYRTSVPGELFF
>TRBV5-1|TRBJ2-3
CASSLRVPTDTQYF
>TRBV11-2|TRBJ2-7
CASSLEARVTSEDEQYF
>TRBV7-2|TRBJ1-5
CASSRGTGINQPQHF
>TRBV30|TRBJ1-1
CAWSVRAVSGEAFF
>TRBV20-1|TRBJ2-1
CSADGTSGGWNEQFF
>TRBV5-1|TRBJ2-2
CASEPGLATKGELFF
>TRBV3-1|TRBJ1-2
CASSQDVRVHYGYTF
>TRBV2|TRBJ1-1
CASSTGVFEAFF
>TRBV3-1|TRBJ1-6
CASSQNRSPLHF
>TRBV12-3/TRBV12-4|TRBJ2-3
CASTTGGTDTQYF
>TRBV10-3|TRBJ1-1
CAIRPNEGGTEAFF
>TRBV12-3/TRBV12-4|TRBJ1-2
CASSFRTDNYGYTF
>TRBV6-1|TRBJ2-7
CASSEKGTVYYEQYF
>TRBV12-3/TRBV12-4|TRBJ2-7
CASRSFGGSAEQYF
>TRBV21-1|TRBJ2-1
CASSKKGTESSYNEQFF
>TRBV29-1|TRBJ2-1
CSVEEVTSGSGYEQFF
>TRBV25-1|TRBJ1-1
CASSDRGQPNTEAFF
>TRBV7-9|TRBJ2-3
CASSLASDTQYF